The 9 T cell receptor beta chains below all came from one sample that was sequenced in a study of Graves' ophthalmopathy and Graves' hyperthyroidism. For repertoire sequencing, the TCR beta CDR3 regions were amplified from RNA transcripts. RT-PCR in the first round used HTBI primers; a second-round multiplex PCR followed. TCRdb processed the multiplex PCR reads anew with MiXCR; each CDR3 protein has one entry. The sample gives roughly 480,000 distinct CDR3 sequences, around 14% of which show up once; approximately 9.8% is in the top ten. Input material: blood. The receptors come from a woman aged 25 to 45 with Graves' ophthalmopathy.

There are many counts of this clonotype. The V and J genes are TRBV13 and TRBJ2-7; D gene ambiguous. V shed 0 bases and J shed 0 bases, with 6 bases lying between them. CDR1 and CDR2 (germline): PRHDT, FYEKMQ (reference sequence). CDR3 length: 14 amino acids. CDR3 nucleotide sequence: TGTGCCAGCAGCTTAGGAGCCCTCTCCTACGAGCAGTACTTC. It codes for CASSLGALSYEQYF.

This clonotype was detected ten times or more. The genes are TRBV24-1 and TRBJ1-5; D uncertain. Looked up from germline, CDR1 is KGHDR and CDR2 is SFDVKD. The CDR3 extends over 12 amino acids. Deletions cut 6 bases from V and 7 bases from J, with 9 bases between. The chain's CDR3 is CATSISGQPQHF. In nucleotides, the CDR3 is TGTGCCACCAGTATCTCGGGGCAGCCCCAGCATTTT.

This clonotype was observed at least ten times. The genes are TRBV6-5 and TRBJ1-5, with 9 bases that match TRBD1. The trim removed 4 bases at V and 6 bases at J, leaving 7 bases unmatched. The CDR3 contains 15 residues. Germline lookup yields CDR1 MNHEY and CDR2 SVGAGI. Here the CDR3 reads CASSLSGTGSQPQHF. CDR3 bases: TGTGCCAGCAGTTTATCGGGGACAGGGAGTCAGCCCCAGCATTTT.

In this sample, this clonotype turned up many times. The J gene is TRBJ2-7, the V gene TRBV5-4; possibly TRBD1 for D (5 bases). The germline CDR1 and CDR2 sequences are SGHNT and YYREEE (reference sequence). Trimming took 2 bases from V and 4 from J, leaving 13 bases between them. The length of the CDR3 is 14 residues. The CDR3 protein is CASSFAQGGYEQYF. CDR3 nucleotides: TGTGCCAGCAGCTTTGCGCAGGGTGGGTACGAGCAGTACTTC.

This clonotype has a count of ten or more. CDR3 in amino acids: CASSFSGVGYTF. The CDR3 DNA reads as TGTGCCAGCAGTTTTTCCGGGGTTGGCTACACCTTC. This sequence joins TRBV12-3 or TRBV12-4 and TRBJ1-2; D remains unclear. The CDR3 consists of 12 residues. V was shortened by 3 bases and J by 7 bases, with 9 bases between the two germline ends.

This clonotype was detected ten times or more. The J gene is TRBJ1-5, the V gene TRBV6-1; 10 positions agree with TRBD1. The V gene end was trimmed by 7 bases and the J gene end by 5 bases; junction bases not matched to a gene: 5. The CDR3 consists of 14 residues. Germline CDR1 and CDR2: MNHNS and SASEGT. CDR3 protein: CASTEGQGHQPQHF. In nucleotides, the CDR3 is TGTGCCAGCACCGAGGGACAGGGGCATCAGCCCCAGCATTTT.

This clonotype was observed at least ten times. The rearrangement uses TRBV27 and TRBJ2-7, with D possibly matching TRBD1 (6 bases). The germline V gene encodes CDR1 MNHEY and CDR2 SMNVEV (reference sequence). V was shortened by 5 bases and J by 7 bases, with 18 bases between the two germline ends. The CDR3 extends over 14 amino acids. The DNA for the CDR3 is TGTGCCAGCAGTCCCGGGGCAGGGGCTGCAGAGCAGTACTTC. Translated: CASSPGAGAAEQYF.

At least ten counts were recorded for this clonotype. This sequence joins TRBV7-9 and TRBJ1-1; no definite D call. There are 14 residues in the CDR3. Trimming removed 5 bases at V and 3 bases at J, with 13 bases between. The germline gives CDR1 SEHNR, CDR2 FQNEAQ (reference sequence). CDR3 residues: CASSKRTGYTEAFF. The CDR3 nucleotides read TGTGCCAGCAGCAAAAGGACGGGTTACACTGAAGCTTTCTTT.

This clonotype was seen only a few times. A clone one base away is much larger, so this may be a read error. The chain recombines TRBV15 with TRBJ2-2, with TRBD2 matching 11 bases. Germline-derived CDR1 and CDR2 are LNHNV and YYDKDF (reference sequence). The length of the CDR3 is 19 residues. CDR3 nucleotide sequence: TGTGCCACCAGCAGAGATCGGCTAGCGGGAGGCCCGAACACCGGGGAGCTGGTTTTT. Protein sequence: CATSRDRLAGGPNTGELVF.